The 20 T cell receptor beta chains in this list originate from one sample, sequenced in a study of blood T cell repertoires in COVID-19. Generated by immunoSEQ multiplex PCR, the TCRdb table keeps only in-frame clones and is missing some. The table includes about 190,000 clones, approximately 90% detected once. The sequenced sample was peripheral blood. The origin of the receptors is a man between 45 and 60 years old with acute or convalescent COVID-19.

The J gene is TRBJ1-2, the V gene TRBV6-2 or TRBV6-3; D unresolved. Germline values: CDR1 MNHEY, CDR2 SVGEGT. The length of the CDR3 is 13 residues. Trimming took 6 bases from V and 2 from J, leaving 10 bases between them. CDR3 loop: CASSRPENYGYTF. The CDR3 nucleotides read TGTGCCAGCAGCCGCCCAGAAAACTATGGCTACACCTTC.

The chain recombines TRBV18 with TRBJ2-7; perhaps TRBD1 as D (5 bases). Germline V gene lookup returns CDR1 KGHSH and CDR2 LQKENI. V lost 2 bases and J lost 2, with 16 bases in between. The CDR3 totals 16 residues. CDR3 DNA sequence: TGTGCCAGCTCACCATTTCTAGGGGCTTCAACCTACGAGCAGTACTTC. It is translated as CASSPFLGASTYEQYF.

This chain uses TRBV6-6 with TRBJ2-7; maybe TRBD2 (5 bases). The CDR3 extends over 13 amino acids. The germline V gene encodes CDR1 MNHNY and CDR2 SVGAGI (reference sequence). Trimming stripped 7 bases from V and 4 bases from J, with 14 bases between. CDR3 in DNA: TGTGCCAGCACTCTTACGTCGGGGTACGAGCAGTACTTC. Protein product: CASTLTSGYEQYF.

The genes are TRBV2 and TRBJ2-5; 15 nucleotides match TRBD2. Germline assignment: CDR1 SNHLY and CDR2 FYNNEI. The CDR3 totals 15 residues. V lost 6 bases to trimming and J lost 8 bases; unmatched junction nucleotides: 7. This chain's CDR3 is CASSAGLAGGETQYF. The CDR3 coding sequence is TGTGCCAGCAGCGCGGGACTAGCGGGGGGAGAAACCCAGTACTTC.

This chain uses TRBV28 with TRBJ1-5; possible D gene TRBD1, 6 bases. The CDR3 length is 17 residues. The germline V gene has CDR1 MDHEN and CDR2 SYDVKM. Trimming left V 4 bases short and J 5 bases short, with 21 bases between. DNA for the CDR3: TGTGCCAGCAGTTGGGGGCCACGGTGGGGAGGGCATCAGCCCCAGCATTTT. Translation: CASSWGPRWGGHQPQHF.

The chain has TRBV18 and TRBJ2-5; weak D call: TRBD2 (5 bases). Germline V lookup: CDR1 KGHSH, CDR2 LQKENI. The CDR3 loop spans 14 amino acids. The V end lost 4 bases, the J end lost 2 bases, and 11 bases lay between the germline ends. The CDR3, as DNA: TGTGCCAGCTCACTGACTACAAATCAAGAGACCCAGTACTTC. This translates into CASSLTTNQETQYF.

CDR3 region: CAITTGTRAGYTF. Written as DNA, the CDR3 is TGTGCCATCACTACCGGGACACGGGCTGGCTACACCTTC. The chain carries TRBV10-3 and TRBJ1-2; D is possibly TRBD1 (6 bases). There are 13 residues in the CDR3. The V end lost 7 bases, the J end lost 7 bases, and 16 bases lay between the germline ends. Germline CDR1 reads ENHRY; CDR2 reads SYGVKD.

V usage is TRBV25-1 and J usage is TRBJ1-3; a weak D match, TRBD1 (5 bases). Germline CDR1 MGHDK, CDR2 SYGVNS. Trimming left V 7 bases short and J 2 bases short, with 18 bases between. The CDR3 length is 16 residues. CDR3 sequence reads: CASKGSTTETGNTIYF. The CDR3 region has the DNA TGTGCCAGCAAGGGATCCACGACAGAAACTGGAAACACCATATATTTT. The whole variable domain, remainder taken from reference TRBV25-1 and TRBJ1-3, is EADIYQTPRYLVIGTGKKITLECSQTMGHDKMYWYQQDPGMELHLIHYSYGVNSTEKGDLSSESTVSRIRTEHFPLTLESARPSHTSQYLCASKGSTTETGNTIYFGEGSWLTVV.

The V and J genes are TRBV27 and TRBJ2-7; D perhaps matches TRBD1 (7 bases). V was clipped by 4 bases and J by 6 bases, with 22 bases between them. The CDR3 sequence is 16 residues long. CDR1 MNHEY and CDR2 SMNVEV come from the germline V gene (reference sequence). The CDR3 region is CASSSVGGTEKGEQYF. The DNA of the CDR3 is TGTGCCAGCAGTTCCGTCGGCGGGACAGAAAAGGGCGAGCAGTACTTC.

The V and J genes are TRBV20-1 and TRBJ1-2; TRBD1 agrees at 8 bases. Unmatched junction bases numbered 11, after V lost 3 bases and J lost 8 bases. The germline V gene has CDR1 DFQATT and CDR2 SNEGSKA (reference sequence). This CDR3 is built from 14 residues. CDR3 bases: TGCAGTGCTAGTCCGTGGACAGGGCGCGGCGGCTACACCTTC. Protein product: CSASPWTGRGGYTF.

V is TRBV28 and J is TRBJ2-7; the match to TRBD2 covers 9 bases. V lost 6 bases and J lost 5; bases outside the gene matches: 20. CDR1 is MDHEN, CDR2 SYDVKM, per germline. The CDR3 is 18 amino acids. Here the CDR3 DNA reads TGTGCCAGCAGCCATTATCCCCCCCGAGTAGCGGGAGTCGACGAGCAGTACTTC. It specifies CASSHYPPRVAGVDEQYF.

The DNA of the CDR3 is TGCGCCAGCAGCCTATCAGGACTAGCGGGAGGGCTTAGCAATGAGCAGTTCTTC. Translation gives CASSLSGLAGGLSNEQFF. This chain uses TRBV4-1 with TRBJ2-1, with TRBD2 matching 15 bases. Germline trimming cut 4 bases from V and 6 bases from J; bases unmatched to any gene: 10. This CDR3 is 18 amino acids long. Looked up from germline, CDR1 is MGHRA and CDR2 is YSYEKL.

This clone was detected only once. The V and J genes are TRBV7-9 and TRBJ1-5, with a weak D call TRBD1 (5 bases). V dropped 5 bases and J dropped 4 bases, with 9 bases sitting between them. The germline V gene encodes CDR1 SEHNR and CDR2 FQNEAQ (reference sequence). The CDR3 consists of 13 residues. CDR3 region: CASSPQGNQPQHF. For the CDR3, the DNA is TGTGCCAGCAGCCCCCAGGGAAATCAGCCCCAGCATTTT.

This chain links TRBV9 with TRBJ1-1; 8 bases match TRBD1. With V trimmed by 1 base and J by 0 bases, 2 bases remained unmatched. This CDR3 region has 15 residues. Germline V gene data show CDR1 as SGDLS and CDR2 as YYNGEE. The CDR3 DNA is TGTGCCAGCAGCGTACAGGGGGCACTGAACACTGAAGCTTTCTTT. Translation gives CASSVQGALNTEAFF.

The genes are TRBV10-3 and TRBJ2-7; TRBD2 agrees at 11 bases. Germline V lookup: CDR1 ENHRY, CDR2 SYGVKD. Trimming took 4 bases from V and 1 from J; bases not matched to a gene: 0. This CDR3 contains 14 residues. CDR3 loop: CAISGLAGSYEQYF. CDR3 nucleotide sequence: TGTGCCATCAGTGGACTAGCGGGGTCCTACGAGCAGTACTTC.

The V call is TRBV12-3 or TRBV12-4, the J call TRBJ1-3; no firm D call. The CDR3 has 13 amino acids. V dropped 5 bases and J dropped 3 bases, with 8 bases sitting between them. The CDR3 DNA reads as TGTGCCAGCAGTCTCTCGTTTGGAAACACCATATATTTT. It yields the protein CASSLSFGNTIYF.

CDR3 loop: CASSQEGGGNTIYF. CDR3 coding DNA: TGTGCCAGCAGCCAAGAAGGGGGTGGAAACACCATATATTTT. The chain recombines TRBV3-1 (or the pseudogene TRBV3-2) with TRBJ1-3, with a possible D match to TRBD1 (6 bases). V gave up 0 bases and J gave up 3 bases, with 6 bases separating them. The CDR3 spans 14 residues. CDR1 and CDR2 from the germline V gene are LGHDT and YNNKEL (reference sequence).

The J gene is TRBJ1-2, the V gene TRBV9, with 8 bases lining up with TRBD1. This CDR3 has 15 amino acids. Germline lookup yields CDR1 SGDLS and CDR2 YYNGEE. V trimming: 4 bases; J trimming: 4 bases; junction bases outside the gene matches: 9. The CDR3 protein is CASSPQGQGGYGYTF. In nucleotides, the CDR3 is TGTGCCAGCAGCCCCCAAGGACAGGGAGGCTATGGCTACACCTTC. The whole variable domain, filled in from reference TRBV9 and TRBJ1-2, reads DSGVTQTPKHLITATGQRVTLRCSPRSGDLSVYWYQQSLDQGLQFLIQYYNGEERAKGNILERFSAQQFPDLHSELNLSSLELGDSALYFCASSPQGQGGYGYTFGSGTRLTVV.

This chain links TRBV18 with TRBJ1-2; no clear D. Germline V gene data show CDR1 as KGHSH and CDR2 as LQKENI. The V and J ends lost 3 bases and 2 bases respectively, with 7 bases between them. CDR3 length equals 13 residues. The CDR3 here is CASSPSQNYGYTF. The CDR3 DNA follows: TGTGCCAGCTCACCTTCGCAGAACTATGGCTACACCTTC.

In DNA form, the CDR3 reads TGTGCCAGCAGTTACGGTGGGGCGAACACTGAAGCTTTCTTT. It translates to CASSYGGANTEAFF. V is TRBV6-5 and J is TRBJ1-1; D is perhaps TRBD1 (5 bases). This CDR3 has 14 amino acids. V lost 2 bases, J lost 1 base, and 8 bases lay in between. CDR1 is MNHEY, CDR2 SVGAGI, per germline.